These T cell receptor beta chains were read from a single sample in a study of response to subunit inactivated influenza vaccine. TCRdb re-derived calls from the RT-PCR reads in MiXCR, one entry per CDR3 protein. The sample comprises 500,000 to 550,000 distinct CDR3 sequences, about 7.6% of which are singletons, and over 10% rests with the top ten. This specimen was PBMCs from blood, taken less than 30 months after vaccination. These TCRs come from a man between 45 and 75 years old who received an inactivated influenza vaccine. The CDR3 runs from the conserved cysteine through the conserved F or W. D genes are given only for firm matches. Not all rows give a size; the values are once, few, many and, for expanded clones, a class.

j_call clone_size d_call v_call cdr3_aa cdr3_nt
TRBJ2-1 few - TRBV3-1 CASSQNIEQFF TGTGCCAGCAGCCAAAATATTGAGCAGTTCTTC
TRBJ2-5 - - TRBV5-1 CASSLPEQGFETQYF TGCGCCAGCAGCCTGCCGGAACAGGGTTTCGAGACCCAGTACTTC
TRBJ1-6 - - TRBV4-3 CASSQVGTPNSPLHF TGCGCCAGCAGCCAAGTGGGGACCCCAAATTCACCCCTCCACTTT
TRBJ2-1 - TRBD2 TRBV6-2/TRBV6-3 CASSFTSGGAGEQFF TGTGCCAGCAGTTTTACTAGCGGGGGGGCCGGTGAGCAGTTCTTC
TRBJ1-1 few TRBD1 TRBV20-1 CSALQGAAFF TGCAGTGCGCTGCAGGGGGCAGCTTTCTTT
TRBJ2-2 - TRBD2 TRBV28 CASTYSGRFGELFF TGTGCCAGCACCTATAGCGGGAGGTTCGGGGAGCTGTTTTTT
TRBJ2-5 few - TRBV6-1 CASNRALQETQYF TGTGCCAGCAATCGAGCCCTCCAAGAGACCCAGTACTTC
TRBJ2-7 few - TRBV18 CASSPRYGEPYEQYF TGTGCCAGCTCACCACGGTACGGGGAACCCTACGAGCAGTACTTC
TRBJ1-1 few - TRBV20-1 CSARDVAGAEAFF TGCAGTGCTAGAGATGTGGCCGGGGCTGAAGCTTTCTTT
TRBJ1-1 many TRBD1 TRBV28 CASRNHRGQDAFF TGTGCCAGCAGAAATCACAGGGGGCAGGATGCTTTCTTT
TRBJ2-1 - TRBD1 TRBV18 CASSPRGTGSYNEQFF TGTGCCAGCTCACCTCGGGGGACAGGGTCCTACAATGAGCAGTTCTTC
TRBJ2-4 - TRBD1 TRBV6-2/TRBV6-3 CASRTGTGLNIQYF TGTGCCAGCAGAACCGGGACAGGGCTGAACATTCAGTACTTC
TRBJ2-3 many TRBD1 TRBV7-9 CASSSTGAGSDTQYF TGTGCCAGCAGCTCGACAGGGGCTGGGTCAGATACGCAGTATTTT
TRBJ1-3 many - TRBV9 CASSARDWGDTIYF TGTGCCAGCAGCGCCCGGGACTGGGGGGACACCATATATTTT
TRBJ1-1 few - TRBV29-1 CSVAGQGHISNTEAFF TGCAGCGTTGCCGGTCAGGGTCATATTTCGAACACTGAAGCTTTCTTT
TRBJ1-2 - - TRBV28 CASSFGVKANYGYTF TGTGCCAGCAGTTTTGGGGTTAAAGCTAACTATGGCTACACCTTC
TRBJ2-5 few TRBD2 TRBV11-2 CASSLGGGSFGETQYF TGTGCCAGCAGCTTAGGTGGCGGGAGTTTCGGAGAGACCCAGTACTTC
TRBJ2-1 - TRBD2 TRBV11-1 CASSSGGTSGRSYNEQFF TGTGCCAGCAGCTCCGGAGGGACTAGCGGCCGCTCCTACAATGAGCAGTTCTTC
TRBJ2-7 few - TRBV7-9 CASSLYALYEQYF TGTGCCAGCAGCTTATACGCCCTCTACGAGCAGTACTTC
TRBJ1-5 many - TRBV6-1 CASRRDGRNSNQPQHF TGTGCCAGCAGACGGGACGGACGTAATAGCAATCAGCCCCAGCATTTT
TRBJ2-7 few TRBD2 TRBV5-1 CASSYRGLAVNPTRPEQYF TGCGCCAGCAGCTATCGGGGACTAGCTGTAAACCCAACTCGACCCGAGCAGTACTTC
TRBJ2-7 - - TRBV6-2/TRBV6-3 CASSYSISYEQYF TGTGCCAGCAGTTACTCTATCTCCTACGAGCAGTACTTC
TRBJ2-1 - - TRBV19 CASNQGGYNEQFF TGTGCCAGTAACCAGGGAGGCTACAATGAGCAGTTCTTC
TRBJ2-2 few TRBD1 TRBV20-1 CSALGGRDSITGELFF TGCAGTGCCCTAGGGGGCCGGGACAGCATTACCGGGGAGCTGTTTTTT